These T cell receptor beta chains were read from a single sample in a study of T cell repertoires in cytomegalovirus infection. Via MiXCR, TCRdb re-called the reads, giving one row per CDR3 protein. This table holds hundreds of thousands of distinct CDR3 sequences, roughly 30% found once. No antigens are known for them. Sequenced here: cultured CD8+ T cells from PBMCs, sampled from culture after CMV antigen stimulation. These receptors all come from a human donor in good health (CMV status not recorded). Some clones in this sample may be carry-over from other donors' samples. Each CDR3 is given with its conserved first and last residue. D genes are given only for firm matches. Clone size appears in some rows only: once, few, many, or a class for an expanded clone.

TRBV5-1	TRBJ1-1	.	TRBD1	TGCGCCAGCAGCCCAACAGGGACAGGGAGGTGGAACACTGAAGCTTTCTTT	CASSPTGTGRWNTEAFF
TRBV6-4	TRBJ1-1	.	TRBD1	TGTGCCAGCAGAGGACAGGGGATGAACACTGAAGCTTTCTTT	CASRGQGMNTEAFF
TRBV7-6	TRBJ2-2	.	.	TGTGCCAGCAGCTTAGCAGAATTGCGTGGGGCAACCGGGGAGCTGTTTTTT	CASSLAELRGATGELFF
TRBV7-6	TRBJ2-3	few	.	TGTGCCAGCCCCTCTGAGGCTTCAGATACGCAGTATTTT	CASPSEASDTQYF
TRBV27	TRBJ2-2	.	.	TGTGCCAGCAGTCGACAGTCCGGGGAGCTGTTTTTT	CASSRQSGELFF
TRBV27	TRBJ2-5	few	.	TGTGCCAGCAGACAGGGCATCGGGACCCAGTACTTC	CASRQGIGTQYF
TRBV6-6	TRBJ2-7	few	TRBD1	TGTGCCAGCAGCGCGCCCTCGGGACAGTCCACCTACGAGCAGTACTTC	CASSAPSGQSTYEQYF
TRBV4-1	TRBJ2-1	.	.	TGCGCCAGCAGCCACCTCGATTCCGAGCAGTTCTTC	CASSHLDSEQFF
TRBV10-1	TRBJ2-1	.	TRBD2	TGCGCCAGCAGTGAGTCTGGGGGGGGAACCTACAATGAGCAGTTCTTC	CASSESGGGTYNEQFF
TRBV5-4	TRBJ2-1	.	.	TGTGCCAGCAGCTTGCAGGACGGGGGGCCAAATAATGAGCAGTTCTTC	CASSLQDGGPNNEQFF
TRBV7-9	TRBJ1-1	few	.	TGTGCCAGCAGCTTGACCGGTGAGTTAGTGTATACTGAAGCTTTCTTT	CASSLTGELVYTEAFF
TRBV7-6	TRBJ2-1	many	TRBD2	TGTGCCAGCAGCTTAGACGGGGGGGCAGGGGAGCAGTTCTTC	CASSLDGGAGEQFF
TRBV7-6	TRBJ1-1	.	.	TGTGCCAGCAGCTTAGGAACTCAGGGCCACACTGAAGCTTTCTTT	CASSLGTQGHTEAFF
TRBV6-2/TRBV6-3	TRBJ2-5	.	.	TGTGCCAGCAGTTACTCCCAGGGTGTACAAGAGACCCAGTACTTC	CASSYSQGVQETQYF
TRBV9	TRBJ1-3	.	TRBD1	TGTGCCAGCAGCGGGACAGGGAATCTATTAAACACCATATATTTT	CASSGTGNLLNTIYF
TRBV7-8	TRBJ1-5	many	.	TGTGCCAGCAGCCCGGACGCAGGGGCCGGTCAGCCCCAGCATTTT	CASSPDAGAGQPQHF
TRBV10-2	TRBJ2-3	few	.	TGCGCCAGCAGTGAAGGCTTTGGGGGACGCACAGATACGCAGTATTTT	CASSEGFGGRTDTQYF
TRBV6-5	TRBJ2-6	.	TRBD1	TGTGCCAGCAGTTACCCAGAGGGGGCCGGGGCCAACGTCCTGACTTTC	CASSYPEGAGANVLTF
TRBV6-6	TRBJ2-3	.	TRBD2	TGTGCCAGCAGTTACTCAGGGACTAGCGGGGGTAGTATAGATACGCAGTATTTT	CASSYSGTSGGSIDTQYF
TRBV12-3/TRBV12-4	TRBJ1-4	.	.	TGTGCCAGCAGCCCTGAGAGGGCGGTGAATGATAAACTGTTTTTT	CASSPERAVNDKLFF
TRBV7-6	TRBJ1-4	many	TRBD1	TGTGCCAGCAGCCCCTCTATGACAGGGTTGCTGTTTTTT	CASSPSMTGLLFF
TRBV4-3	TRBJ2-2	.	.	TGCGCCAGCAGCCAAGATCCGTCAGGGACTGGGACCGGGGAGCTGTTTTTT	CASSQDPSGTGTGELFF
TRBV7-8	TRBJ1-5	few	.	TGTGCCAGCAGACAGACACCCGGCGATCAGCCCCAGCATTTT	CASRQTPGDQPQHF
TRBV7-9	TRBJ2-1	.	TRBD2	TGTGCCAGCCGAGCCAGGGAGGGAATCCCCTACAATGAGCAGTTCTTC	CASRAREGIPYNEQFF
TRBV7-4	TRBJ1-2	many	TRBD1	TGTGCCAGCAGCTTAACCGAACAGGGGTCATATGGCTACACCTTC	CASSLTEQGSYGYTF
TRBV29-1	TRBJ1-4	.	.	TGCAGCGTTGAAGAGGGCGGAAAACTGTTTTTT	CSVEEGGKLFF
TRBV19	TRBJ2-7	.	.	TGTGCCAGTAGTACTCGGGACGGTAGCTCCTACGAGCAGTACTTC	CASSTRDGSSYEQYF
TRBV20-1	TRBJ2-2	.	TRBD1	TGCGGTGCTAGCACGGACAGGGGAGGGCCCGGGGAGCTGTTTTTT	CGASTDRGGPGELFF
TRBV2	TRBJ1-1	few	TRBD1	TGTGCCAGCAGCTTCGGACAGGGGAAGAACGCTGAAGCTTTCTTT	CASSFGQGKNAEAFF
TRBV9	TRBJ2-6	.	.	TGTGCCAGCAGCGTCAAGGCCAACGTCCTGACTTTC	CASSVKANVLTF
TRBV20-1	TRBJ2-3	few	TRBD1	TGCAGTGCTAGAGATTACGGACAGGGCCCAGATACGCAGTATTTT	CSARDYGQGPDTQYF
TRBV12-3/TRBV12-4	TRBJ2-7	.	.	TGTGCCAGCAGTTTCGGAGGGGGAGGTTTCGAGCAGTACTTC	CASSFGGGGFEQYF
TRBV29-1	TRBJ2-7	once	TRBD2	TGCAGCGTTGCGCGGGACTACTCCTACGAGCAGTACTTC	CSVARDYSYEQYF
TRBV7-9	TRBJ1-1	many	TRBD1	TGTGCCAGCAGCGGCCGGACAGGGGCCATGAACACTGAAGCTTTCTTT	CASSGRTGAMNTEAFF
TRBV10-3	TRBJ2-2	.	.	TGTGCCACCACCGACAGATTCACCGCCGGGGAGCTGTTTTTT	CATTDRFTAGELFF
TRBV6-2/TRBV6-3	TRBJ2-3	.	TRBD2	TGTGCCAGCAGTTTCCGGACTAGCGGGGGCCCGACAGGAGATACGCAGTATTTT	CASSFRTSGGPTGDTQYF
TRBV7-6	TRBJ2-3	few	.	TGTGCCAGCAGCTTACCAGGACAGTTCCCCCTCGACGATACGCAGTATTTT	CASSLPGQFPLDDTQYF
TRBV6-6	TRBJ1-1	once	TRBD1	TGTGCCAGCAGTTACTCAGTGACAGGGGCGAACACTGAAGCTTTCTTT	CASSYSVTGANTEAFF
TRBV19	TRBJ2-3	.	.	TGTGCCAGTAGTATGGGGACCGTCACAGATACGCAGTATTTT	CASSMGTVTDTQYF
TRBV3-1	TRBJ1-6	.	.	TGTGCCAGCAGCCAAATAGGAGAGGCGGATTCACCCCTCCACTTT	CASSQIGEADSPLHF
TRBV7-8	TRBJ2-5	.	.	TGTGCCAGCAGCTTAAATCACTACCAAGAGACCCAGTACTTC	CASSLNHYQETQYF
TRBV7-2	TRBJ2-2	few	TRBD1	TGTGCCAGCAGCCCTGAGACAGGGGTTACCGGGGAGCTGTTTTTT	CASSPETGVTGELFF
TRBV4-1	TRBJ1-5	.	TRBD1	TGCGCCAGCAGCCCAAGACAGGGGGCAGGTCAGCCCCAGCATTTT	CASSPRQGAGQPQHF
TRBV7-9	TRBJ2-2	.	.	TGTGCCAGCGCGTCGGGCGGGGAGCTGTTTTTT	CASASGGELFF
TRBV28	TRBJ2-3	few	.	TGTGCCAGCAGTTTCGACACTACTAGCACAGATACGCAGTATTTT	CASSFDTTSTDTQYF
TRBV19	TRBJ1-1	.	TRBD1	TGTGCCAGTAGTATAACTACAGGGGATGGAAGAACTGAAGCTTTCTTT	CASSITTGDGRTEAFF
TRBV28	TRBJ2-1	.	.	TGTGCCAGCAGTGAGACTACATACAATGAGCAGTTCTTC	CASSETTYNEQFF
TRBV5-5	TRBJ1-5	.	TRBD1	TGTGCCAGCAGCTTAGCCGGACAGGGGCAACAGCCCCAGCATTTT	CASSLAGQGQQPQHF
TRBV6-5	TRBJ2-2	.	.	TGTGCCAGCATGTCGGCCGGGGAGCTGTTTTTT	CASMSAGELFF
TRBV7-2	TRBJ2-1	few	TRBD2	TGTGCCAGCAGCGCCAGTCTAGCGGGGGGGCTCAATGAGCAGTTCTTC	CASSASLAGGLNEQFF
TRBV4-3	TRBJ1-1	.	.	TGCGCCAGCAGCCAAGATCCCGCGGCCGACACTGAAGCTTTCTTT	CASSQDPAADTEAFF
TRBV5-6	TRBJ2-1	.	.	TGTGCCAGCAGCTTTTTCTTTTTAGGTGCAGAGCAGTTCTTC	CASSFFFLGAEQFF
TRBV25-1	TRBJ1-1	many	.	TGTGCCAGCAGTAGGGGGATTACTGAAGCTTTCTTT	CASSRGITEAFF
TRBV6-6	TRBJ2-7	.	.	TGTGCCACCGCAGGCTCCTACGAGCAGTACTTC	CATAGSYEQYF
TRBV4-2	TRBJ1-1	.	TRBD1	TGTGCCAGCAGCCATCTGGGACAGGGAGAGGGGGGCACTGAAGCTTTCTTT	CASSHLGQGEGGTEAFF